The T cell receptor beta chain under discussion was sequenced for a study of cytomegalovirus exposure and HLA in healthy donors. It was with 60 Vbeta and 13 Jbeta primers that the PCR ran. Using immunoSEQ multiplex PCR, the repertoire was profiled, and TCRdb retains in-frame clones only, with some absent. The sample yields roughly 150,000 clones, roughly 70% seen once. CDR1 is SNHLY, CDR2 FYNNEI, per germline. This CDR3 is 16 amino acids long. Deletions cut 0 bases from V and 3 bases from J, with 13 bases between. The source is a man aged 30-40 years in good health and CMV-seronegative. Sequencing was done on a sample of PBMCs. The chain carries TRBV2 and TRBJ2-3, with D uncertain. CDR3 protein: CASSEASRLRTDTQYF. CDR3 bases: TGTGCCAGCAGTGAAGCTAGCCGCCTGAGAACAGATACGCAGTATTTT.